This TCR beta chain was observed in a study of blood T cell repertoires in COVID-19. Background on the study: Samples came from the United States, Italy and Spain, spanning acute and convalescent COVID-19.

Some clones are missing from TCRdb's copy, which holds only in-frame ones; the method was immunoSEQ multiplex PCR. The profile shows some 330,000 clones, 87% of them singletons. V was clipped by 4 bases and J by 5 bases, with 14 bases between them. CDR3 length equals 15 residues. Germline CDR1 and CDR2: MNHEY and SMNVEV (reference sequence). The receptor was derived from a man aged 40-49 years in a cohort exposed to, infected with or recovered from COVID-19 (not recorded which). Sequencing was carried out using PBMCs or T cells enriched from blood (not recorded which). V gene TRBV27 combines with J gene TRBJ1-4; unclear D gene. The CDR3 nucleotides are TGTGCCAGCAGTTCTAGGTGGGCGGGGAATGAAAAACTGTTTTTT. This encodes CASSSRWAGNEKLFF.